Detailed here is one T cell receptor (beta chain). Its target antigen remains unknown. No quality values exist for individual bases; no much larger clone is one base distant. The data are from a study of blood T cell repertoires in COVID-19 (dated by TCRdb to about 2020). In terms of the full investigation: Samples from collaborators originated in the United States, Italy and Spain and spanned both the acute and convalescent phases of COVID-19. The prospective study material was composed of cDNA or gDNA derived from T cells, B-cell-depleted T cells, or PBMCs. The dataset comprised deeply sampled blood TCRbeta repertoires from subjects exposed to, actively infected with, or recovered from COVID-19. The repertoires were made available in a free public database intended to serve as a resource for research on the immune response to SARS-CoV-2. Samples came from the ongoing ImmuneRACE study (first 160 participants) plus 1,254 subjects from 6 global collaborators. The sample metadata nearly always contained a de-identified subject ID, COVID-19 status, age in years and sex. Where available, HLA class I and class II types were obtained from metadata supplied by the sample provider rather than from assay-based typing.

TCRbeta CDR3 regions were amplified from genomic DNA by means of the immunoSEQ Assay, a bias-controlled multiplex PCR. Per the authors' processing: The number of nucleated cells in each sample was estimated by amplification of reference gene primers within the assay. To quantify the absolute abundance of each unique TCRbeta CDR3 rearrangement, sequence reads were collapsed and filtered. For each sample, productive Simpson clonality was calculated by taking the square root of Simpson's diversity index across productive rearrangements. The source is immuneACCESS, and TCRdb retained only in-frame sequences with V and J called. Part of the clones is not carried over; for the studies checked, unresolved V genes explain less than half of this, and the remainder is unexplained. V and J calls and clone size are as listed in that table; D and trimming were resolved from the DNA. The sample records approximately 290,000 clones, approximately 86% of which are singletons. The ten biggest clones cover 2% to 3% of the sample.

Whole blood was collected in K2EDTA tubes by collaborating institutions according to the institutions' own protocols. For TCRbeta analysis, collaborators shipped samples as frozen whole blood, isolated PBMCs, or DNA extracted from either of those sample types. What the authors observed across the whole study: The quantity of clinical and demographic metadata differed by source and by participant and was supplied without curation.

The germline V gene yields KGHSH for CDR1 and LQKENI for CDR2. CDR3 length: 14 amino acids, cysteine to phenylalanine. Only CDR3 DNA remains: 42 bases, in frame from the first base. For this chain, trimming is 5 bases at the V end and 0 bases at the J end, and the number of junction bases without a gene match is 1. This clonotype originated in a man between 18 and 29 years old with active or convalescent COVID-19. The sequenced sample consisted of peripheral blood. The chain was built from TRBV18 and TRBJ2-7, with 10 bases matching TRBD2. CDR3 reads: CASSASGSSYEQYF. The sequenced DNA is TGTGCCAGCTCAGCTAGCGGGAGCTCCTACGAGCAGTACTTC.